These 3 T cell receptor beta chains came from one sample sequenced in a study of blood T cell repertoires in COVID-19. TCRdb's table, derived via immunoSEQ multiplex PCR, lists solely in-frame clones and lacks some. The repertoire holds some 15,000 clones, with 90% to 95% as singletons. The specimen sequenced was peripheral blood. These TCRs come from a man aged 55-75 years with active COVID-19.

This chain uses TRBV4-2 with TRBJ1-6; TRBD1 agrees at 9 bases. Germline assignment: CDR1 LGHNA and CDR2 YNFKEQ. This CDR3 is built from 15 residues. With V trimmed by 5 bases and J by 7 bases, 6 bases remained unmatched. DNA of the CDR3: TGTGCCAGCAGCACCTGGACAGGGGCCAATTCACCCCTCCACTTT. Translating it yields CASSTWTGANSPLHF.

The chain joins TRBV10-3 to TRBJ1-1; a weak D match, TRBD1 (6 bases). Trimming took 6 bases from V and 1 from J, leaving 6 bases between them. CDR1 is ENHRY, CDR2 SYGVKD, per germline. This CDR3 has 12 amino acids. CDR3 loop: CAIRGGNTEAFF. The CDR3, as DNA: TGTGCCATCAGAGGGGGGAACACTGAAGCTTTCTTT.

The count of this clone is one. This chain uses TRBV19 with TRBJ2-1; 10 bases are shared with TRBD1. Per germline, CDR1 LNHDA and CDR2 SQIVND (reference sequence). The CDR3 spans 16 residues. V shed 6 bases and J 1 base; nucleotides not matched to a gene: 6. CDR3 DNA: TGTGCCAGTAGCGGCCGGGACAGGGGTTCCTACAATGAGCAGTTCTTC. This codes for CASSGRDRGSYNEQFF. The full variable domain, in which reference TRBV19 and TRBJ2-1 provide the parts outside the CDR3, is DGGITQSPKYLFRKEGQNVTLSCEQNLNHDAMYWYRQDPGQGLRLIYYSQIVNDFQKGDIAEGYSVSREKKESFPLTVTSAQKNPTAFYLCASSGRDRGSYNEQFFGPGTRLTVL.